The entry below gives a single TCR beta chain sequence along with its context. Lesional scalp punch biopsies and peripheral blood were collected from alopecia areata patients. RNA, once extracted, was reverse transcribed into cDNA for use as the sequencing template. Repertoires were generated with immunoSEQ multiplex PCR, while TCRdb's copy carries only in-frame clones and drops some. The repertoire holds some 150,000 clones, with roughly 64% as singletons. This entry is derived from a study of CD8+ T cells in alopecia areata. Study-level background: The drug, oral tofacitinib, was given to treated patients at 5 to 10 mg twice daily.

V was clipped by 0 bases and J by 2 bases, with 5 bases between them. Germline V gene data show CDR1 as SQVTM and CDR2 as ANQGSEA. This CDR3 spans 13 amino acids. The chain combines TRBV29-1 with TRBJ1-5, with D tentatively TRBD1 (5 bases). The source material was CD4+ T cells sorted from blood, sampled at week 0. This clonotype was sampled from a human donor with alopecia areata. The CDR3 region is CSVEEGGNQPQHF. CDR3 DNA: TGCAGCGTTGAAGAAGGGGGCAATCAGCCCCAGCATTTT.